Each of the 5 T cell receptor beta chains below was sequenced from the same sample in a study of blood T cell repertoires in COVID-19. TCRdb's copy holds only in-frame clones and misses some; the assay was immunoSEQ multiplex PCR. The profile shows 200,000 to 250,000 clones, roughly 87% of them singletons. The sample comprised peripheral blood. These receptors came from a woman aged 18 to 35 who had recovered from COVID-19.

This clone was found once. CDR3 coding DNA: TGTGCCAGCAGTTTATCTACAGGCTCTGGAAACACCATATATTTT. Translating it yields CASSLSTGSGNTIYF. V is TRBV27 and J is TRBJ1-3; the D gene is possibly TRBD1 (5 bases). Between the trimmed V and J ends, which lost 0 bases and 0 bases, there was a span of 6 bases. Germline V gives CDR1 MNHEY, CDR2 SMNVEV (reference sequence). The CDR3 is 15 amino acids.

The V and J genes are TRBV15 and TRBJ1-2; D might be TRBD1 (6 bases). This CDR3 comprises 15 residues. Trimming left V 3 bases short and J 0 bases short, with 11 bases between. CDR1 is LNHNV and CDR2 is YYDKDF in the germline V gene (reference sequence). This CDR3 reads CATSSGQTTNYGYTF. Here the CDR3 DNA reads TGTGCCACCAGCAGTGGACAGACTACTAACTATGGCTACACCTTC.

A few counts support this clone. This CDR3 reads CASSLTPGTDYGYTF. CDR3 DNA: TGTGCCAGCAGCTTAACGCCAGGGACAGACTATGGCTACACCTTC. The rearrangement joins TRBV7-3 to TRBJ1-2; 7 nucleotides agree with TRBD1. Germline loops: CDR1 SGHTA, CDR2 FQGTGA. The CDR3 length is 15 residues. Trimming at V came to 0 bases and at J to 3 bases, leaving 4 bases not matched to a gene.

The CDR3 nucleotides read TGTGCCAGCAGTTCTCTCTACAATGAGCAGTTCTTC. This encodes CASSSLYNEQFF. The chain links TRBV6-2 or TRBV6-3 to TRBJ2-1; no definite D call. CDR1 and CDR2 from the germline V gene are MNHEY and SVGEGT. The CDR3 is made up of 12 amino acids. Trimming left V 4 bases short and J 3 bases short, with 4 bases between.

The chain uses TRBV19 and TRBJ1-1; 10 bases are shared with TRBD1. This CDR3 region has 14 residues. Germline CDR1 is LNHDA and CDR2 is SQIVND (reference sequence). V was pared by 8 bases and J by 10 bases, with 13 bases of the junction left unmatched. DNA of the CDR3: TGTGCCAGTGGGGCTGGGACAGGGGTACGAGGAGCTTTCTTT. It encodes CASGAGTGVRGAFF.